The present TCR beta chain was sequenced within a study of blood T cell repertoires in COVID-19. Study-level information: Both acute and convalescent COVID-19 samples were obtained from the United States, Italy and Spain. PBMCs, B-cell-depleted T cells, or T cells provided the cDNA or gDNA that made up the material.

Germline V gives CDR1 MNHEY, CDR2 SMNVEV (reference sequence). The V and J ends lost 6 bases and 6 bases, in that order; junction bases with no gene match: 7. The length of the CDR3 is 15 residues. Original data processing: Cell counts per sample came from amplifying reference gene primers. Generated by immunoSEQ multiplex PCR, the TCRdb table keeps only in-frame clones and is missing some. Clone size and V and J calls were adopted from that table, with D and trimming inferred from the DNA. This sample carries tens of thousands of clones, 93% of them seen once, and the ten largest clones take around 0.83%.

The sequenced material came from peripheral blood. The clonotype was recovered from a woman aged 70 to 79 with COVID-19, enrolled during active disease. This sequence joins TRBV27 and TRBJ2-1, with 11 bases aligning to TRBD2. CDR3 in amino acids: CASSFSGRVPNEQFF. Here the CDR3 DNA reads TGTGCCAGCAGCTTTAGCGGGAGGGTACCCAATGAGCAGTTCTTC.